One and the same sample provided the 27 T cell receptor beta chains below, sequenced in a study of human T cells and chemical hapten exposure. One entry per CDR3 protein, called by TCRdb with MiXCR from the RACE reads. The sample contains tens of thousands of distinct CDR3 sequences, roughly a tenth of which appear only once. The time point denotes: patch test 1, 2 weeks after DPC sensitization. The treatment here: therapeutic diphenylcyclopropenone sensitization with weekly scalp DPC. Sequencing used whole blood, obtained in connection with sensitization to the hapten diphenylcyclopropenone (DPC). The receptors originated from a middle-aged woman with alopecia areata. Some clones in this sample may be carry-over from other donors' samples.

This clonotype was observed many times. The V gene is TRBV20-1, the J gene TRBJ1-5, with D perhaps TRBD1 (6 bases). CDR1 DFQATT and CDR2 SNEGSKA come from the germline V gene (reference sequence). The CDR3 contains 16 residues. With 3 bases removed from V and 7 bases from J, the gap between germline ends came to 22 bases. This CDR3 reads CSASSLTGPFGQPQHF. DNA for the CDR3: TGCAGTGCTAGTAGTTTGACAGGACCGTTCGGGCAGCCCCAGCATTTT.

This clonotype was counted a few times. The V gene is TRBV29-1, the J gene TRBJ2-7; perhaps TRBD1 as D (5 bases). The V gene lost 8 bases and the J gene lost 7 bases, with 15 bases spanning the gap. The CDR3 has 11 residues. The V gene's germline CDR1 is SQVTM and CDR2 ANQGSEA. This CDR3 is CSIEGDGEQYF. DNA of the CDR3: TGCAGCATAGAAGGGGATGGGGAGCAGTACTTC.

CDR3 nucleotides: TGCGCCAGCAGCCAAGTCCAGACAGGGGAAGAGACCCAGTACTTC. Amino acid sequence: CASSQVQTGEETQYF. V is TRBV4-1 and J is TRBJ2-5; 8 bases align to TRBD1. Germline V gene sequence: CDR1 MGHRA, CDR2 YSYEKL. This CDR3 contains 15 residues. V gave up 1 base and J gave up 3 bases; unmatched junction bases: 4.

This clonotype has a handful of counts. The V gene is TRBV4-3, the J gene TRBJ2-3; D might be TRBD1 (6 bases). The CDR3 covers 18 residues. With 0 bases removed from V and 5 bases from J, the gap between germline ends came to 21 bases. The germline V gene has CDR1 LGHNA and CDR2 YSLEER. CDR3 sequence (DNA): TGCGCCAGCAGCCAAGATCTGTTAGGGCAGGGGCGGGTAGATACGCAGTATTTT. Translating gives CASSQDLLGQGRVDTQYF.

This clonotype was seen at least ten times. CDR3 amino acids: CASSRSSFTQETQYF. For the CDR3, the DNA is TGTGCCAGCAGTCGCAGTAGCTTCACCCAAGAGACCCAGTACTTC. The rearrangement links TRBV3-1 to TRBJ2-5; unclear D gene. V was cut by 6 bases and J by 1 base, with 15 bases left in between. Germline CDR1 LGHDT, CDR2 YNNKEL (reference sequence). The length of the CDR3 is 15 residues.

This clonotype was seen just once. A read error is possible here, since a much larger clone lies one base away. The chain combines TRBV7-6 with TRBJ2-7, with a tentative D call TRBD1 (6 bases). CDR3 length: 14 amino acids. The germline CDR1 and CDR2 sequences are SGHVS and FNYEAQ. CDR3 sequence (DNA): TGTGCCAGCAGCTTAGGGACAGCCTCCTACGAGCTGTACTTC. Translation gives CASSLGTASYELYF.

The rearrangement joins TRBV5-5 to TRBJ2-7; 7 bases are shared with TRBD2. The CDR3 loop spans 13 amino acids. The V gene end was trimmed by 7 bases and the J gene end by 5 bases; junction bases not matched to a gene: 9. Germline V gene lookup returns CDR1 SGHKS and CDR2 YYEKEE (reference sequence). This chain's CDR3 is CASFKRGTDEQYF. Written as DNA, the CDR3 is TGTGCCAGCTTCAAGCGGGGTACCGACGAGCAGTACTTC. Supplemented by reference TRBV5-5 and TRBJ2-7, the full variable domain reads DAGVTQSPTHLIKTRGQQVTLRCSPISGHKSVSWYQQVLGQGPQFIFQYYEKEERGRGNFPDRFSARQFPNYSSELNVNALLLGDSALYLCASFKRGTDEQYFGPGTRLTVT.

This clonotype was seen ten or more times. V gene TRBV12-3 or TRBV12-4 combines with J gene TRBJ2-7; tentative D call: TRBD2 (7 bases). This CDR3 contains 15 residues. V lost 7 bases and J 2 bases, leaving 18 bases between the germline ends. This chain's CDR3 is CASNPRGGAPYEQYF. The CDR3 DNA is TGTGCCAGCAACCCCCGCGGGGGCGCCCCCTACGAGCAGTACTTC.

This clonotype was found a few times. The V and J genes are TRBV5-1 and TRBJ2-1; D is perhaps TRBD1 (6 bases). Germline loops: CDR1 SGHRS, CDR2 YFSETQ. The ends were cut back, 2 bases at V and 5 bases at J, with 11 bases in the middle. The CDR3 covers 14 residues. CDR3 amino acids: CASSFTGKNNEQFF. CDR3 in DNA: TGCGCCAGCAGCTTTACAGGGAAGAACAATGAGCAGTTCTTC.

This clonotype was picked up a small number of times. The chain employs TRBV5-1 and TRBJ2-5; perhaps TRBD2 as D (7 bases). Trimming took 0 bases from V and 1 from J, leaving 16 bases between them. Germline CDR1 SGHRS, CDR2 YFSETQ. This CDR3 spans 17 amino acids. This CDR3 is CASSLVGASGLQETQYF. CDR3 in DNA: TGCGCCAGCAGCTTGGTGGGGGCTAGCGGCCTCCAAGAGACCCAGTACTTC. Based on the CDR3 plus reference TRBV5-1 and TRBJ2-5, the full variable domain is KAGVTQTPRYLIKTRGQQVTLSCSPISGHRSVSWYQQTPGQGLQFLFEYFSETQRNKGNFPGRFSGRQFSNSRSEMNVSTLELGDSALYLCASSLVGASGLQETQYFGPGTRLLVL.

The table lists this clonotype with a few counts. CDR3 in amino acids: CASSLGREGYGYTF. CDR3 nucleotides: TGTGCCAGCTCACTTGGCAGGGAAGGCTATGGCTACACCTTC. The chain has TRBV18 and TRBJ1-2; maybe TRBD1 (5 bases). This CDR3 comprises 14 residues. Per the germline V gene, CDR1 is KGHSH and CDR2 is LQKENI. With 4 bases removed from V and 4 bases from J, the gap between germline ends came to 13 bases. The full variable domain, completed using reference TRBV18 and TRBJ1-2, is NAGVMQNPRHLVRRRGQEARLRCSPMKGHSHVYWYRQLPEEGLKFMVYLQKENIIDESGMPKERFSAEFPKEGPSILRIQQVVRGDSAAYFCASSLGREGYGYTFGSGTRLTVV.

The table lists this clonotype with many counts. CDR3 in amino acids: CASSLTTGGTGELFF. The CDR3 bases are TGCGCCAGCAGCCTCACTACGGGGGGTACCGGGGAGCTGTTTTTT. This chain uses TRBV4-1 with TRBJ2-2, with TRBD2 identical over 7 bases. Germline V gene data show CDR1 as MGHRA and CDR2 as YSYEKL. The junction had 7 bases not matched to a gene; V was cut back by 4 bases and J by 5 bases. The CDR3 consists of 15 residues.

This clonotype was seen many times. The rearrangement links TRBV20-1 to TRBJ2-5, with D hard to call. Trimming left V 0 bases short and J 7 bases short, with 18 bases between. This CDR3 comprises 15 residues. Germline CDR1 DFQATT, CDR2 SNEGSKA (reference sequence). The CDR3 DNA follows: TGCAGTGCTAGAGATGGGCCACCTGGCCGCCGGACCCAGTACTTC. Amino acids: CSARDGPPGRRTQYF.

In its sample, this clonotype was seen many times. The chain employs TRBV6-2 or TRBV6-3 and TRBJ2-7; maybe TRBD2 (6 bases). V was cut by 10 bases and J by 6 bases, with 19 bases left in between. The CDR3 covers 13 residues. In germline, CDR1 is MNHEY, CDR2 SVGEGT. The CDR3 protein is CATNRAGGFEQYF. In nucleotides, the CDR3 is TGTGCCACCAATAGGGCCGGGGGATTCGAGCAGTACTTC.

The gene calls are TRBV6-2 or TRBV6-3 and TRBJ1-3; D unclear. The V end was cut by 2 bases, the J end by 2 bases, with 4 bases between. Germline-derived CDR1 and CDR2 are MNHEY and SVGEGT. The CDR3 extends over 13 amino acids. CDR3 DNA: TGTGCCAGCAGTTACAACACTGGAAACACCATATATTTT. Its translation: CASSYNTGNTIYF.

This clonotype was recorded a few times. The J gene is TRBJ1-1, the V gene TRBV15; D gene uncertain. This CDR3 region has 14 residues. Per germline, CDR1 LNHNV and CDR2 YYDKDF (reference sequence). V dropped 5 bases and J dropped 0 bases, with 10 bases sitting between them. CDR3 loop: CATSGLTVNTEAFF. CDR3 nucleotides: TGTGCCACCAGCGGGTTGACGGTGAACACTGAAGCTTTCTTT.

This clonotype was detected only a few times. This chain links TRBV10-3 with TRBJ2-3; unclear D gene. Trimming pared 7 bases from V and 5 bases from J, leaving 16 bases between. The CDR3 extends over 14 amino acids. CDR1 and CDR2 from the germline V gene are ENHRY and SYGVKD. In nucleotides, the CDR3 is TGTGCCATCAAGTCTGGACCGGTGGGAGATACGCAGTATTTT. It yields the protein CAIKSGPVGDTQYF.

This clonotype was counted at least ten times. The chain employs TRBV5-1 and TRBJ1-1, with D unclear. Trimming took off 0 bases at V and 4 bases at J, with 13 bases between the two ends. Germline-derived CDR1 and CDR2 are SGHRS and YFSETQ. The CDR3 runs 15 residues. CDR3: CASSLAAEAGTEAFF. The CDR3 coding sequence is TGCGCCAGCAGCTTGGCGGCAGAAGCAGGCACTGAAGCTTTCTTT.

There are many counts of this clonotype. This chain joins TRBV7-2 and TRBJ2-7; D gene ambiguous. Per germline, CDR1 SGHTA and CDR2 FQGNSA. Deletions cut 5 bases from V and 2 bases from J, with 16 bases between. The CDR3 runs to 15 residues. The CDR3 sequence is CASSPPTAGTYEQYF. The CDR3 region has the DNA TGTGCCAGCAGCCCACCGACGGCAGGCACCTACGAGCAGTACTTC.

This clonotype was seen a few times. V usage is TRBV4-1 and J usage is TRBJ1-5, with 10 bases lining up with TRBD1. V was pared by 2 bases and J by 6 bases, with 4 bases of the junction left unmatched. The CDR3 consists of 15 residues. Germline V lookup: CDR1 MGHRA, CDR2 YSYEKL. The CDR3 bases are TGCGCCAGCAGCCAAAACGGACAGGGGGGTCAGCCCCAGCATTTT. Protein product: CASSQNGQGGQPQHF.

This clonotype was picked up many times. The chain combines TRBV20-1 with TRBJ2-1; TRBD2 agrees at 8 bases. The V and J ends lost 5 bases and 2 bases, in that order; junction bases with no gene match: 5. The CDR3 loop spans 14 amino acids. Germline V gives CDR1 DFQATT, CDR2 SNEGSKA (reference sequence). CDR3 DNA sequence: TGCAGTGCTCCTCAAGCGGGGGCCTACAATGAGCAGTTCTTC. This codes for CSAPQAGAYNEQFF.

This chain links TRBV7-9 with TRBJ1-5; TRBD1 matches at 8 bases. After removal of 2 bases from V and 0 bases from J, the junction contained 12 bases not matched to a gene. There are 19 residues in the CDR3. Germline V gene data show CDR1 as SEHNR and CDR2 as FQNEAQ (reference sequence). The CDR3 DNA reads TGTGCCAGCAGCTTAACGGGGACAGGTACAAGCTATAGCAATCAGCCCCAGCATTTT. This translates into CASSLTGTGTSYSNQPQHF.

V gene TRBV10-3 combines with J gene TRBJ2-1; 8 positions match TRBD2. Germline CDR1 and CDR2: ENHRY and SYGVKD. This CDR3 has 13 amino acids. Trimming removed 8 bases from V and 9 bases from J; junction bases left unmatched: 9. DNA of the CDR3: TGTGCCATCGGGTCGGGGGGGCCGGTTGAGCAGTTCTTC. It yields the protein CAIGSGGPVEQFF.

This clonotype was counted many times. The chain joins TRBV29-1 to TRBJ2-7, with 14 positions matching TRBD2. The CDR3 consists of 15 residues. Germline values: CDR1 SQVTM, CDR2 ANQGSEA. After removal of 6 bases from V and 1 base from J, the junction contained 5 bases not matched to a gene. CDR3 DNA sequence: TGCAGCGTAGTCGGGACTAGCGGGGGATCCTACGAGCAGTACTTC. As protein: CSVVGTSGGSYEQYF.

This clonotype was seen a handful of times. The CDR3 nucleotides read TGTGCCAGCAGCTTAGGGGCAGGAGGAAACATTCAGTACTTC. Amino acids: CASSLGAGGNIQYF. The chain joins TRBV7-2 to TRBJ2-4, with a possible D match to TRBD2 (5 bases). Germline CDR1 reads SGHTA; CDR2 reads FQGNSA. The V and J ends lost 1 base and 6 bases respectively, with 10 bases between them. CDR3 length: 14 residues.

In this sample, this clonotype turned up many times. The chain joins TRBV29-1 to TRBJ2-2; 13 bases map to TRBD2. V lost 0 bases, J lost 6 bases, and 4 bases stayed unmatched. CDR3 size: 16 residues. The germline CDR1 and CDR2 sequences are SQVTM and ANQGSEA. The CDR3 reads CSVEDRGLAGAGELFF. CDR3 sequence (DNA): TGCAGCGTTGAAGATCGAGGACTAGCGGGAGCCGGGGAGCTGTTTTTT.

This clonotype appeared many times. This chain connects TRBV14 to TRBJ2-1; tentative D call: TRBD1 (7 bases). The V end lost 1 base, the J end lost 7 bases, and 14 bases lay between the germline ends. The CDR3 extends over 15 amino acids. Germline V CDR1 and CDR2: SGHDN, FVKESK. The DNA for the CDR3 is TGTGCCAGCAGCCAAGTCAGGGGGGCGCGAAATGAGCAGTTCTTC. Protein sequence: CASSQVRGARNEQFF.